This T cell receptor (beta chain) was identified in a study of shared clonotypes between healthy human individuals. Profiling relied on immunoSEQ multiplex PCR, and the TCRdb table lists in-frame clones only, not all of them. This table holds more than 550,000 clones, 92% found once. Terminally differentiated effector memory CD45RA+ cells were excluded by CCR7 positive selection of CD45RO-negative cells. V was trimmed by 0 bases and J by 3 bases, leaving 21 bases between them. The length of the CDR3 is 19 residues. CDR1 and CDR2 (germline): MNHEY, SMNVEV (reference sequence). The chain uses TRBV27 and TRBJ2-1, with TRBD1 as a possible D gene (6 bases). The sequence derives from a man aged 25 to 45 in good health. The specimen was naive CD8+ T cells sorted from blood. The CDR3 DNA reads TGTGCCAGCAGTTTATCGGCATACACGATAGGGGGAAGCTACAATGAGCAGTTCTTC. This sequence encodes CASSLSAYTIGGSYNEQFF.